This T cell receptor (beta chain) was captured by sequencing in a study of CD4 T cell repertoires in COVID-19. Findings of the study overall: SARS-CoV and/or HKU1 spike cultures shared between 7 and 25% of SARS-CoV-2 clonotypes. Two or all three memory subsets shared several highly expanded SARS-CoV-2-reactive clonotypes.

Sequencing was performed with immunoSEQ multiplex PCR; in TCRdb, only in-frame clones are kept and a portion is missing. The table records about 75,000 clones, 83% of them present only once. To note about this clone: The antigen remains unidentified.

This TCR derives from a human donor who had COVID-19. Source: CD4+ T cells from peripheral blood, taken after recovery from COVID-19.

The CDR3 nucleotides are TGTGCCAGCAGCTTGGGACAGGGGGATGAAAAACTGTTTTTT. Encoded protein: CASSLGQGDEKLFF. The chain combines TRBV7-9 with TRBJ1-4; 11 positions agree with TRBD1. This CDR3 is built from 14 residues. Germline V gene lookup returns CDR1 SEHNR and CDR2 FQNEAQ (reference sequence). The J segment lost 6 bases and the V segment lost 3 bases, leaving 0 bases of the junction unmatched.